This T cell receptor beta chain was recovered during a study of immune heterogeneity within non-small cell lung tumors. TCR beta CDR3 regions came from multiplex PCR with 32 forward V and 13 reverse J primers. TCRdb redid the calling of the multiplex PCR reads with MiXCR, one entry per CDR3 protein. The repertoire consists of under 35,000 distinct CDR3 sequences, with approximately 30% occurring once and the leading ten covering around 3.9%. There are 14 residues in the CDR3. Germline loops: CDR1 MNHEY, CDR2 SMNVEV (reference sequence). V lost 7 bases to trimming and J lost 5 bases, with 18 bases between them. This clonotype was seen repeatedly, ten times or more. What it binds is not known. Template material comprised bulk tumor genomic DNA at 600 ng per sample. Spaced far apart, several biopsies were taken from each primary tumor during surgery. Curative surgery was undertaken by patients, who had untreated, newly diagnosed non-small cell lung cancer. Sample donors consisted of newly diagnosed non-small cell lung cancer patients who were undergoing surgery with curative intent.

Findings of the study overall: For the most part, the T-cell receptor beta clonotypes present at high frequency were distinct from one individual patient to the next. High-frequency clones unique to single sites coexisted with identical dominant CDR3 beta clonotypes that recurred across tumor sites within a patient.

The source of this sequence is a man in his forties with non-small cell lung cancer. The chain couples TRBV27 to TRBJ2-7; maybe TRBD1 (6 bases). The source material was lung tumor tissue. CDR3 in amino acids: CASKWGQGPHEQYF. CDR3 nucleotide sequence: TGTGCCAGCAAGTGGGGTCAGGGGCCCCACGAGCAGTACTTC.